Sequencing of this T cell receptor beta chain was carried out in a study of blood T cell repertoires in COVID-19. Whole-study context: The United States, Italy and Spain were the sources of the acute and convalescent COVID-19 samples. The analysed material was cDNA or gDNA that came from T cells, B-cell-depleted T cells, or PBMCs.

In the original workflow: Nucleated cell counts were estimated from reference gene primer amplification. TCRdb's table, derived via immunoSEQ multiplex PCR, lists solely in-frame clones and lacks some. From that table come the V and J calls and clone size; the DNA was used to work out D and trimming. This sample has some 120,000 clones, with 65% to 85% found just once. CDR1 SGHNT and CDR2 YYREEE come from the germline V gene (reference sequence). The CDR3 is made up of 13 amino acids. Trimming took 0 bases from V and 3 from J, leaving 7 bases between them. The sequencing sample was made of peripheral blood. The chain combines TRBV5-4 with TRBJ2-7; TRBD2 might be the D (6 bases). This receptor was identified in a man aged 65 to 85 with acute or convalescent COVID-19. CDR3 sequence reads: CASSLAGVYEQYF. In DNA, the CDR3 is TGTGCCAGCAGCTTGGCGGGAGTCTACGAGCAGTACTTC.